This T cell receptor (beta chain) emerged from a study of molecular identifiers for immune sequencing clone quantification. CDR3 size: 13 residues. The germline V gene has CDR1 ENHRY and CDR2 SYGVKD. Trimming removed 6 bases from V and 0 bases from J, with 8 bases in between. General study results and limits: Spiked Jurkat TCR RNA equivalent to one cell reportedly surfaced among roughly 1 million naive cells.

TCRdb redid the calling of the PCR reads with MiXCR, one entry per CDR3 protein. Counted here are 300,000 to 400,000 distinct CDR3 sequences, about 21% occurring once; the ten biggest clones make up 0.75% to 0.85%. As regards this clonotype: What it binds is unknown.

The V and J genes are TRBV10-3 and TRBJ1-2, with D hard to call. The source of this sequence is a human donor in good health. Some libraries in this study had Jurkat cell RNA spiked in. Sequencing was done on a sample of naive CD8+ T cells from blood, with Jurkat cell RNA spiked in. This sample's subset: FACS-sorted CD8+CD4-CCR7+CD45RA+ naive T cells. The CDR3 nucleotides are TGTGCCATCAGACAGAACACTAACTATGGCTACACCTTC. Protein sequence: CAIRQNTNYGYTF.